This T cell receptor beta chain was documented in a study of cytomegalovirus exposure and HLA in healthy donors. Trimming left V 1 base short and J 3 bases short, with 10 bases between. The CDR3 is made up of 14 amino acids. Germline CDR1 and CDR2: SNHLY and FYNNEI. The PCR used 60 Vbeta and 13 Jbeta primers. Libraries were prepared by immunoSEQ multiplex PCR; TCRdb keeps only in-frame clonotypes and omits some of them. The table lists 150,000 to 200,000 clones, 60% to 80% of them singletons. V and J are TRBV2 and TRBJ2-7; D possibly corresponds to TRBD2 (5 bases). Material: PBMCs. The TCR originated in a male donor in good health and CMV-seronegative. The CDR3 DNA reads TGTGCCAGCAGTGAAGGGCGGGTGGGCTACGAGCAGTACTTC. Translation: CASSEGRVGYEQYF.